The clone carrying this TCR beta chain occurred once. The sample is drawn from a study of shared clonotypes between healthy human individuals. Naive CD8 cells comprised CD45RO-negative, CCR7-positively selected cells, excluding terminally differentiated effector memory CD45RA+ cells. Method: immunoSEQ multiplex PCR; TCRdb's copy keeps in-frame clones and lacks some. The sample yields approximately 2,000,000 clones, 93% seen once. Sequencing was carried out using naive CD8+ T cells from PBMCs. The clonotype was recovered from a man in his late teens or twenties in good health. Some clones in this sample may be carry-over from other donors' samples.

CDR3 loop: CASSSGATDTQYF. The CDR3 DNA sequence: TGTGCCAGCAGCTCTGGGGCCACAGATACGCAGTATTTT. V usage is TRBV11-2 and J usage is TRBJ2-3, with D possibly being TRBD1 (5 bases). CDR1 and CDR2 (germline): SGHAT, FQNNGV. Trimming removed 4 bases at V and 2 bases at J, with 7 bases between. This CDR3 comprises 13 residues.